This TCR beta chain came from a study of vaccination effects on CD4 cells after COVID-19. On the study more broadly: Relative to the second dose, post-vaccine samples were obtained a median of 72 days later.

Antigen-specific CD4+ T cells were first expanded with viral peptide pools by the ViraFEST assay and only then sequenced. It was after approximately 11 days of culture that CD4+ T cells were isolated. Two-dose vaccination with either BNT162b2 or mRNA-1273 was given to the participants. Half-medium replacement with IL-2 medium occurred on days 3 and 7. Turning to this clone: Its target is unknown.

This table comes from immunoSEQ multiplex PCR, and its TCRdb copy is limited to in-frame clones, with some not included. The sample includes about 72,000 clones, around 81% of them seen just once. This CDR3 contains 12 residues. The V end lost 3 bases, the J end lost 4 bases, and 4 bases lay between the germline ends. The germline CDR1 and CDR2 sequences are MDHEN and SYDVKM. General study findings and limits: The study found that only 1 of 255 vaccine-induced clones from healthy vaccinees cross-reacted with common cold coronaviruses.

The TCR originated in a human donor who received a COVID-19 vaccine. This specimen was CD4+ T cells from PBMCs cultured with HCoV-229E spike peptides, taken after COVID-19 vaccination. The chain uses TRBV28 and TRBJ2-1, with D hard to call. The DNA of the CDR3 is TGTGCCAGCAGTTTGGCGTACAATGAGCAGTTCTTC. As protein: CASSLAYNEQFF.